Given below is one T cell receptor beta chain in context. The antigen is unknown. This sample stems from a study of CD8+ T cells in alopecia areata. The wider study: Oral tofacitinib (5 to 10 mg twice daily) was administered to treated patients. The drug, tofacitinib, lasted 6 to 18 months, followed by 6 months off drug.

This CDR3 is 15 amino acids long. V gave up 8 bases and J gave up 2 bases, with 18 bases separating them. Germline CDR1 reads MNHNS; CDR2 reads SASEGT. Study-wide points: TCRs were shared less clearly across patients than in mice, possibly for HLA-related reasons.

After isolation, RNA underwent reverse transcription to generate cDNA as the sequencing template. Only in-frame clones appear in the TCRdb table, and some are missing; sequencing was by immunoSEQ multiplex PCR. The sample contains 200,000 to 250,000 clones, approximately 61% of which appear only once. Sorted out of PBMCs were CD4+ T cells and CD8+ T cells. This TCR was recovered from a human donor with alopecia areata. Source: CD4+ T cells sorted from blood, taken at week 0. The chain has TRBV6-1 and TRBJ2-5; D is possibly TRBD1 or TRBD2 (5 bases each). The CDR3 is CASLYPGRWQETQYF. CDR3 DNA: TGTGCCAGCTTGTATCCGGGACGCTGGCAAGAGACCCAGTACTTC.